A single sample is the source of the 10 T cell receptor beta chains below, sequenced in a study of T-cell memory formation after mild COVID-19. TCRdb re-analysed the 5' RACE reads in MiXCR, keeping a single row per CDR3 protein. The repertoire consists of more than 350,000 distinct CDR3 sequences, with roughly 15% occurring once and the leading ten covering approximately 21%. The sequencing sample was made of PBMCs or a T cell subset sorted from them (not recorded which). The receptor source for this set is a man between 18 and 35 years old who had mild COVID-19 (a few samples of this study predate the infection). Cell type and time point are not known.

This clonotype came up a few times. This chain's CDR3 is CASSSSYQETQYF. CDR3 DNA sequence: TGTGCCAGCAGTTCTTCATACCAAGAGACCCAGTACTTC. The genes are TRBV12-3 or TRBV12-4 and TRBJ2-5; D is undetermined. The CDR3 extends over 13 amino acids. V lost 4 bases and J lost 0, with 6 bases in between.

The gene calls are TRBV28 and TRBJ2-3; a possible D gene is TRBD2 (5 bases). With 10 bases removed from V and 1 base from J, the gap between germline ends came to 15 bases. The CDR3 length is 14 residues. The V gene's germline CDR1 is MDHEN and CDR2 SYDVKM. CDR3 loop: CATSSGGGTDTQYF. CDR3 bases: TGTGCCACCTCAAGCGGAGGAGGCACAGATACGCAGTATTTT. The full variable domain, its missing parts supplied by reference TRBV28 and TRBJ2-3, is DVKVTQSSRYLVKRTGEKVFLECVQDMDHENMFWYRQDPGLGLRLIYFSYDVKMKEKGDIPEGYSVSREKKERFSLILESASTNQTSMYLCATSSGGGTDTQYFGPGTRLTVL.

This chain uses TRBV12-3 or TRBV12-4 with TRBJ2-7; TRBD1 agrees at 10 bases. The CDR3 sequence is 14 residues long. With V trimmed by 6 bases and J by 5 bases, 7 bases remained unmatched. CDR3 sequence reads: CASRSGTGAHEQYF. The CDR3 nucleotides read TGTGCCAGCAGGTCCGGGACAGGGGCCCACGAGCAGTACTTC.

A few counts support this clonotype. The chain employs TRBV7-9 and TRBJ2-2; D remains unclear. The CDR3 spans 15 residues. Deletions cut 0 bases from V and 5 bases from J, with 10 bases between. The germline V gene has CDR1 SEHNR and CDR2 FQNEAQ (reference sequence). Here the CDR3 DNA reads TGTGCCAGCAGCTTAGCTGGCTGGTCAACCGGGGAGCTGTTTTTT. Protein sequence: CASSLAGWSTGELFF.

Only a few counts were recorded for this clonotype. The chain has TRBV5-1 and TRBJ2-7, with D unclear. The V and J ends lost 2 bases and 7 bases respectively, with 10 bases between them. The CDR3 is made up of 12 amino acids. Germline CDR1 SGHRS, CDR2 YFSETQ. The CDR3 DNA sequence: TGCGCCAGCAGCTTCCTTGGAGATGAGCAGTACTTC. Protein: CASSFLGDEQYF.

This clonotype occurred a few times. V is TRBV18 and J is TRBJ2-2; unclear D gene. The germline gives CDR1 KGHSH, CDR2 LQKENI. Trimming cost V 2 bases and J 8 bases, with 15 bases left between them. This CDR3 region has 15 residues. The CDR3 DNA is TGTGCCAGCTCACCATGGGCACCCCAGGAAGGGGAGCTGTTTTTT. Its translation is CASSPWAPQEGELFF.

This CDR3 is CASSRAGGNYEQYF. DNA of the CDR3: TGTGCCAGCAGCCGGGCGGGGGGGAACTACGAGCAGTACTTC. The rearrangement joins TRBV11-2 to TRBJ2-7, with 9 bases fitting TRBD2. V lost 5 bases to trimming and J lost 3 bases; unmatched junction nucleotides: 5. Germline CDR1 and CDR2: SGHAT and FQNNGV. The CDR3 is 14 amino acids.

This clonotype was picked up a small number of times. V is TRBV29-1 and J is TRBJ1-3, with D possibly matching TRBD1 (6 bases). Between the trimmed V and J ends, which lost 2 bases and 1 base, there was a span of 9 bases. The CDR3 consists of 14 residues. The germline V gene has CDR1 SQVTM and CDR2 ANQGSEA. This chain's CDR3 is CSVENQGSGNTIYF. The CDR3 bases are TGCAGCGTTGAAAACCAGGGGTCTGGAAACACCATATATTTT.

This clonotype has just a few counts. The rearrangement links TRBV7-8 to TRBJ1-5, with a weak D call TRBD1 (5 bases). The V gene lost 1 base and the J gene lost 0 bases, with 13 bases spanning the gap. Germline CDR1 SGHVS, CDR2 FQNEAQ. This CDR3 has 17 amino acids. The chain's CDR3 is CASSLGVAGNSNQPQHF. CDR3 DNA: TGTGCCAGCAGCTTAGGGGTTGCAGGGAATAGCAATCAGCCCCAGCATTTT.

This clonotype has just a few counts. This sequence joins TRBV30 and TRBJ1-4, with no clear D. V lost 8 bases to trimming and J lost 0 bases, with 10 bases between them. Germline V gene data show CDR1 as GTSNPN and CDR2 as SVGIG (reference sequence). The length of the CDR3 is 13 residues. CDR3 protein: CAGSYATNEKLFF. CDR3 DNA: TGTGCCGGATCATATGCAACTAATGAAAAACTGTTTTTT.